The clone carrying this T cell receptor (beta chain) is a singleton in its sample. Its antigen remains unidentified. The assay was carried out at the deep level. Some clones are missing from TCRdb's copy, which holds only in-frame ones; the method was immunoSEQ multiplex PCR. The sample has more than 2 million clones; around 93% are singletons. The CDR3 contains 15 residues. Germline CDR1 and CDR2: MDHEN and SYDVKM. The germline V and J ends were trimmed by 2 bases and 6 bases, with 14 bases remaining between them. It was CD45RO-negative cells, positively selected for CCR7, that made up naive CD8 cells, with terminally differentiated effector memory CD45RA+ cells excluded. The data stem from a study of shared clonotypes between healthy human individuals. Study-wide points: The naive CD4 repertoires of a few donors were compared, and about 5% of clonotypes were shared.

Sequenced material: naive CD8+ T cells from PBMCs. This TCR was sampled from a man between 18 and 35 years old in good health. Some clones in this sample may be carry-over from other donors' samples. The chain joins TRBV28 to TRBJ1-5; tentatively, D is TRBD1 (5 bases). CDR3 DNA sequence: TGTGCCAGCAGTTTAAAACTGCAGGGTAGTCAGCCCCAGCATTTT. Amino acid sequence: CASSLKLQGSQPQHF.